This TCR beta chain stems from a study of human T cells and chemical hapten exposure. Study-wide context: A patient group, mainly female, showed alopecia areata, totalis or universalis.

Noted time point: pre-sensitization, week 0. Indicated treatment: therapeutic diphenylcyclopropenone sensitization with weekly scalp DPC. The study's library attached unique molecular identifiers to single cDNA molecules. Per the original data handling: Across samples, TCR counts had a median of roughly 98,000 and ranged from roughly 23,224 to 690,600. TCRdb recomputed calls from the RACE reads with MiXCR, one row per CDR3 protein. The V and J calls were determined by TCRdb, not by the authors. The sample carries about 180,000 distinct CDR3 sequences, roughly 30% recorded once. Trimming cost V 4 bases and J 5 bases, with 9 bases left between them. The CDR3 loop spans 12 amino acids. Germline CDR1 MDHEN, CDR2 SYDVKM.

Sequencing used whole blood, obtained in connection with sensitization to the hapten diphenylcyclopropenone (DPC). This TCR derives from a young woman with alopecia areata. Some clones in this sample may be carry-over from other donors' samples. The chain joins TRBV28 to TRBJ2-7; D may be TRBD1 (5 bases). CDR3 region: CASSSSTDEQYF. For the CDR3, the DNA is TGTGCCAGCAGTTCCTCGACAGACGAGCAGTACTTC.